These 12 T cell receptor beta chains were all obtained from the same sample, sequenced in a study of breast tumors, draining lymph nodes, adjacent tissues. TCRdb ran MiXCR on the multiplex PCR reads and lists one entry per CDR3 protein. The sample holds 150,000 to 200,000 distinct CDR3 sequences, about 33% seen once. Breast cancer patients provided tissue from their axillary draining lymph nodes. Sequencing input: axillary lymph node tissue. These receptor sequences come from a female donor with breast cancer. Some clones in this sample may be carry-over from other donors' samples.

This clonotype is medium-sized by share. V and J are TRBV20-1 and TRBJ1-2, with 8 nucleotides matching TRBD1. The junction had 9 bases not matched to a gene; V was cut back by 5 bases and J by 7 bases. The CDR3 is 13 amino acids. Germline V CDR1 and CDR2: DFQATT, SNEGSKA (reference sequence). CDR3 loop: CSAQTGVSSGYTF. CDR3 sequence (DNA): TGCAGTGCTCAGACAGGGGTCTCCTCTGGCTACACCTTC.

This clonotype came up a few times. J is TRBJ2-1 and V is TRBV14, with D possibly matching TRBD2 (7 bases). The length of the CDR3 is 16 residues. Per germline, CDR1 SGHDN and CDR2 FVKESK. V lost 4 bases to trimming and J lost 9 bases, with 22 bases between them. The CDR3 is CASSRRGRGGGPEQFF. The CDR3 nucleotides read TGTGCCAGCAGCCGCCGAGGGAGGGGGGGCGGGCCTGAGCAGTTCTTC.

This chain uses TRBV2 with TRBJ2-1; 9 bases match TRBD2. There are 15 residues in the CDR3. The V and J ends lost 1 base and 8 bases, in that order; junction bases with no gene match: 6. The germline gives CDR1 SNHLY, CDR2 FYNNEI. The CDR3 sequence: CASSEGLAALDEQFF. CDR3 bases: TGTGCCAGCAGTGAAGGACTAGCGGCTTTGGATGAGCAGTTCTTC.

The sample holds a few counts of this clonotype. V gene TRBV7-8 combines with J gene TRBJ1-1, with D perhaps matching TRBD1 (6 bases). The CDR3 totals 14 residues. CDR1 is SGHVS and CDR2 is FQNEAQ in the germline V gene. V was clipped by 1 base and J by 1 base, with 7 bases between them. This chain's CDR3 is CASSLVQGNTEAFF. CDR3 bases: TGTGCCAGCAGCTTAGTACAGGGGAACACTGAAGCTTTCTTT.

This clonotype was observed many times. The genes are TRBV11-2 and TRBJ2-2; 8 bases line up with TRBD2. The ends lost 5 bases at V and 0 bases at J; junction bases unmatched: 5. CDR3 length equals 16 residues. Germline CDR1 and CDR2: SGHAT and FQNNGV. The CDR3: CASSGRGGSNTGELFF. The CDR3 DNA follows: TGTGCCAGCAGCGGTCGGGGGGGATCGAACACCGGGGAGCTGTTTTTT.

A remark on this clonotype: A read error may explain this, as a much larger clone is one base away. The chain couples TRBV6-5 to TRBJ1-5, with 8 bases lining up with TRBD1. The CDR3 has 14 amino acids. Looked up from germline, CDR1 is MNHEY and CDR2 is SVGAGI. V dropped 5 bases and J dropped 5; count of bases not matched to a gene: 5. The CDR3 reads CASSPRGQDQPQHF. CDR3 nucleotide sequence: TGTGCCAGCAGTCCCAGGGGGCAGGATCAGCCCCAGCATTTT.

Comment on this clonotype: Just one base apart from a much larger clone, this may be a read error. This rearrangement joins TRBV9 to TRBJ2-1, with TRBD1 matching 8 bases. Trimming cost V 7 bases and J 7 bases; bases outside gene matches: 13. The CDR3 loop spans 15 amino acids. Germline V gene lookup returns CDR1 SGDLS and CDR2 YYNGEE. The CDR3 loop reads CASGPRTGSPNEQFF. CDR3 nucleotide sequence: TGTGCCAGCGGGCCCCGGACAGGGAGTCCAAATGAGCAGTTCTTC.

Concerning this clonotype: A much more abundant neighbour one base away suggests this may be a read error. The V and J genes are TRBV28 and TRBJ2-7; D not certain. Germline V CDR1 and CDR2: MDHEN, SYDVKM. The CDR3 contains 11 residues. For the CDR3, the DNA is TGTGCCAGCTGGGGTTCCTACGAGCAGCACTTC. The encoded protein is CASWGSYEQHF.

This clonotype appeared a few times. V and J are TRBV19 and TRBJ1-1, with TRBD1 as a possible D gene (6 bases). Trimming removed 5 bases from V and 12 bases from J, with 16 bases in between. This CDR3 has 12 residues. Per germline, CDR1 LNHDA and CDR2 SQIVND (reference sequence). CDR3 DNA sequence: TGTGCCAGTAGTCCTCTAGGGGGGAAAACTTTCTTT. It yields the protein CASSPLGGKTFF.

A remark on this clonotype: Because it lacks the conserved phenylalanine or tryptophan at the end, this CDR3 is likely a read error. It is unclear where the CDR3 begins or ends on the DNA, so no DNA is shown, and the CDR3 is as TCRdb lists it. The chain combines TRBV6-7 with TRBJ1-6. TRBV6-7 is an ORF, and what it does is uncertain. The CDR3 has 9 residues if both end residues are counted. The CDR3 protein is CASSATSTS.

The chain has TRBV6-6 and TRBJ1-1; 7 bases align to TRBD1. The germline gives CDR1 MNHNY, CDR2 SVGAGI (reference sequence). The CDR3 loop spans 14 amino acids. The trim removed 5 bases at V and 6 bases at J, leaving 9 bases unmatched. Written as DNA, the CDR3 is TGTGCCAGCAGTGGAACGACAGGGTATGCTGAAGCTTTCTTT. Protein product: CASSGTTGYAEAFF.

Concerning this clonotype itself: A much larger clone sits a single nucleotide away, making a read error possible. This CDR3 is CAGSRIRDSQETQYF. For the CDR3, the DNA is TGTGCCGGCAGTAGAATCCGGGACAGCCAAGAGACCCAGTACTTC. This sequence joins TRBV27 and TRBJ2-1, with 7 bases aligning to TRBD1. The assigned J gene may be wrong: the sequence end matches TRBJ2-5 better. CDR3 size: 15 residues. Germline V gene lookup returns CDR1 MNHEY and CDR2 SMNVEV (reference sequence).